The T cell receptor (beta chain) described here comes from a study of T cell repertoires in cytomegalovirus infection. In the study overall: CMV infection plus the matching HLA type was flagged by public TCR beta signatures. Study-wide findings and caveats: Summed public TCR beta family frequency identified CMV carriers bearing the relevant HLA. HLA-C-restricted CMV clonotypes gave the most frequent clonotype in two of eight donors.

From germline, CDR1 is MNHNY and CDR2 SVGAGI (reference sequence). This CDR3 is 15 amino acids long. V gave up 6 bases and J gave up 2 bases, with 14 bases separating them. MiXCR, applied by TCRdb to the reads, yields one record per CDR3 protein. This table holds a few hundred thousand distinct CDR3 sequences, 15% to 20% found once. In regard to this clonotype: Its antigen is unidentified.

This TCR was sampled from a human donor in good health (CMV status not recorded). Some clones in this sample may be carry-over from other donors' samples. The V and J genes are TRBV6-6 and TRBJ1-3; D ambiguous. The sequenced sample was PBMCs. The CDR3 DNA sequence: TGTGCCAGCAGGGATCGGGGTGGGGCTGGAAACACCATATATTTT. This sequence encodes CASRDRGGAGNTIYF.